This TCR beta chain was recorded in a study of Ad26.COV2.S vaccination and SARS-CoV-2 variants. Measured with immunoSEQ multiplex PCR; TCRdb has only the in-frame clones, and not every one. The data hold hundreds of thousands of clones, with about 89% observed a single time. V was pared by 2 bases and J by 3 bases, with 4 bases of the junction left unmatched. The CDR3 runs to 16 residues. Per the germline V gene, CDR1 is LNHDA and CDR2 is SQIVND (reference sequence). Described treatment: about 20 received Ad26.COV2.S at low or high dose, single or two shots; 5 received placebo; per-sample allocation not given. Sampling occurred on day 63 after the first vaccine or placebo injection. Cohort 1b enrolled adults aged 18-55 years in Boston.

This receptor was obtained from a person between 18 and 60 years old who received the Ad26.COV2.S COVID-19 vaccine or a placebo. The specimen comprised peripheral blood, sampled in a trial of Ad26.COV2.S vaccine versus placebo. This chain links TRBV19 with TRBJ2-1; 10 nucleotides match TRBD2. CDR3 in DNA: TGTGCCAGTAGTATAATAGCGGGAGGACTCTACAATGAGCAGTTCTTC. It translates to CASSIIAGGLYNEQFF.